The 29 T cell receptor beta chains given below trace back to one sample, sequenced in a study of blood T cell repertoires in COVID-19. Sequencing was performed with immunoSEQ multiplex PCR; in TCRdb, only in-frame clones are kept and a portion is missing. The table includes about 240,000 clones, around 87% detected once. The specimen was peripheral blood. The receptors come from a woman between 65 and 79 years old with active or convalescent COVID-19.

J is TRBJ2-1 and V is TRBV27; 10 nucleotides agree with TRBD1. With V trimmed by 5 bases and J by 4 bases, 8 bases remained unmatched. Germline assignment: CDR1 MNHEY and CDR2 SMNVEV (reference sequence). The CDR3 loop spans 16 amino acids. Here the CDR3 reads CASSPNLGQGYNEQFF. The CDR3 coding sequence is TGTGCCAGCAGTCCCAACCTGGGACAGGGGTACAATGAGCAGTTCTTC.

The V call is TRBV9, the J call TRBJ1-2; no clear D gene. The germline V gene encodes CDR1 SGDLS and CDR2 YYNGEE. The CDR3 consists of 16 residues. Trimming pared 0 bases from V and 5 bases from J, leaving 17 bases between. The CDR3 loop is CASSVDGHPGLYGYTF. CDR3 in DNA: TGTGCCAGCAGCGTAGATGGGCACCCGGGATTATATGGCTACACCTTC. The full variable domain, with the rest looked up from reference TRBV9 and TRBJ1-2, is DSGVTQTPKHLITATGQRVTLRCSPRSGDLSVYWYQQSLDQGLQFLIQYYNGEERAKGNILERFSAQQFPDLHSELNLSSLELGDSALYFCASSVDGHPGLYGYTFGSGTRLTVV.

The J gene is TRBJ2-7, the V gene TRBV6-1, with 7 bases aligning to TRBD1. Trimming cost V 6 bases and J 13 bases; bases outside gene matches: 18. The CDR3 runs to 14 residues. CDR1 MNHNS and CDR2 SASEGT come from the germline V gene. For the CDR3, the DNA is TGTGCCAGCAGGCGTCTGCAGGACAGGACGAAGTATTACTTC. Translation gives CASRRLQDRTKYYF.

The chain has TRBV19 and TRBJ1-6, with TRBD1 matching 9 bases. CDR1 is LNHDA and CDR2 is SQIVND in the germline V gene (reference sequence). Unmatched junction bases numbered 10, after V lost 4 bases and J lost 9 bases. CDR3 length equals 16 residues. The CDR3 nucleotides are TGTGCCAGTAGTACCGGGACAGGGTTGGGTGCTTCACCCCTCCACTTT. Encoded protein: CASSTGTGLGASPLHF.

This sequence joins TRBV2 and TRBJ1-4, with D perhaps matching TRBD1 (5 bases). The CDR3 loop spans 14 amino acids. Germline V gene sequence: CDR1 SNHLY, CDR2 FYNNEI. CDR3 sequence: CASRGGMVNEKLFF. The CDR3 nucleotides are TGTGCTAGCCGGGGGGGGATGGTAAATGAAAAACTGTTTTTT.

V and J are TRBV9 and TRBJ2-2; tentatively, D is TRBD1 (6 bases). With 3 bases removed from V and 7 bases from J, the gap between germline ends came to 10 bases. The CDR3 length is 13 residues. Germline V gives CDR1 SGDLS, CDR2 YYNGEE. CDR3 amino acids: CASSAQGIGELFF. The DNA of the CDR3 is TGTGCCAGCAGCGCCCAGGGGATCGGGGAGCTGTTTTTT.

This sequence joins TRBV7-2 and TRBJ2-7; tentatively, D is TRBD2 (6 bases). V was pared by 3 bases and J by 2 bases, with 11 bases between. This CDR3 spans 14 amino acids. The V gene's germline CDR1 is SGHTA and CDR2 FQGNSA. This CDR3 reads CASSFRGITYEQYF. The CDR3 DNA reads TGTGCCAGCAGCTTTCGGGGGATCACCTACGAGCAGTACTTC.

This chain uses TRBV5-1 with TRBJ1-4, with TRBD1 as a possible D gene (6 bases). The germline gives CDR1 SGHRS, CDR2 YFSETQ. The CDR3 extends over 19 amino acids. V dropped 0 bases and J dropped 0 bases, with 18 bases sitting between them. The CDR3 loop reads CASSLDPTGSIATNEKLFF. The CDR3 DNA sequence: TGCGCCAGCAGCTTGGACCCCACAGGGTCCATCGCAACTAATGAAAAACTGTTTTTT.

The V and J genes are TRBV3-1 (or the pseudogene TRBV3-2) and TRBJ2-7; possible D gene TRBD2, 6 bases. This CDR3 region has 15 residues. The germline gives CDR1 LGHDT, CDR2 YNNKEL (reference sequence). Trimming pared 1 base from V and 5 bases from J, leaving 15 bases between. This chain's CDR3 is CASSQAGGAGNEQYF. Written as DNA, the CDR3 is TGTGCCAGCAGCCAAGCAGGCGGGGCAGGGAACGAGCAGTACTTC.

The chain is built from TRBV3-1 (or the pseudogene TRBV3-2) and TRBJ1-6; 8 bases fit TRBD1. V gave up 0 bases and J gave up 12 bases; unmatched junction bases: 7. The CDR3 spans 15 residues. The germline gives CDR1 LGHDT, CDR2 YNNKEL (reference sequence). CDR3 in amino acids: CASSQDAGGRLPLHF. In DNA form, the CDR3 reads TGTGCCAGCAGCCAAGACGCAGGGGGCAGGTTACCCCTCCACTTT.

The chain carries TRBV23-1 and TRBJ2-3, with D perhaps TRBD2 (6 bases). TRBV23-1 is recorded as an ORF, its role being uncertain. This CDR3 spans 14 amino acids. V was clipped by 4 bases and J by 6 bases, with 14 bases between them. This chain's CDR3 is CASSRWGVGDTQYF. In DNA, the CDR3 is TGCGCCAGCAGTCGATGGGGGGTTGGGGATACGCAGTATTTT.

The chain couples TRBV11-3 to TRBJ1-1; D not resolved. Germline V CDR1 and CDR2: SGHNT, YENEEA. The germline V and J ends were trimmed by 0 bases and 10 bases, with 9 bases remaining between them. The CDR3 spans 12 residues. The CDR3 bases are TGTGCCAGCAGCTTAGAACTAGGGCCAGCTTTCTTT. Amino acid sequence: CASSLELGPAFF.

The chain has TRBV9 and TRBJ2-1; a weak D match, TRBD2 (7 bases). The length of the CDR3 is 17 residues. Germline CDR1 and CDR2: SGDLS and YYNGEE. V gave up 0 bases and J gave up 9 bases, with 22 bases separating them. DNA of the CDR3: TGTGCCAGCAGCGTAGGGGGGCGGGGGCCCCCTTTTTTTGAGCAGTTCTTC. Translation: CASSVGGRGPPFFEQFF.

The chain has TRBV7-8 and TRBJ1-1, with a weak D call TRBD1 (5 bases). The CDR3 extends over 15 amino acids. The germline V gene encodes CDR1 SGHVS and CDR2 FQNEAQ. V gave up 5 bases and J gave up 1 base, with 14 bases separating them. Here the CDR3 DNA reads TGTGCCAGCAGCCTCCCGCGGGGCCGGAACACTGAAGCTTTCTTT. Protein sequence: CASSLPRGRNTEAFF.

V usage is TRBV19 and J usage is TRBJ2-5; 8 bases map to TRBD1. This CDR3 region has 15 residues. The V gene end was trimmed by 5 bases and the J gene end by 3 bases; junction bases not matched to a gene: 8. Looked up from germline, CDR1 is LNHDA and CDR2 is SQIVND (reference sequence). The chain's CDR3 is CASSFWTGTEETQYF. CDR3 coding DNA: TGTGCCAGTAGTTTTTGGACAGGGACCGAAGAGACCCAGTACTTC.

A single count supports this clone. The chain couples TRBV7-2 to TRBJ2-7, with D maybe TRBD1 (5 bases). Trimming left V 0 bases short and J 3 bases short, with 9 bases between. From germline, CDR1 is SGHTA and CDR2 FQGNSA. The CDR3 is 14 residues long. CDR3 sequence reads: CASSLATESYEQYF. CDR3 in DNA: TGTGCCAGCAGCTTAGCGACAGAGAGCTACGAGCAGTACTTC.

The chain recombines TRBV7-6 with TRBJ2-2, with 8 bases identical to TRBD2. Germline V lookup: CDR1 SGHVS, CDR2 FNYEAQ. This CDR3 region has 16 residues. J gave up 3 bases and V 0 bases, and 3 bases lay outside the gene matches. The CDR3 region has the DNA TGTGCCAGCAGCTTAGCAGCGGGGGCCGACACCGGGGAGCTGTTTTTT. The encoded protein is CASSLAAGADTGELFF.

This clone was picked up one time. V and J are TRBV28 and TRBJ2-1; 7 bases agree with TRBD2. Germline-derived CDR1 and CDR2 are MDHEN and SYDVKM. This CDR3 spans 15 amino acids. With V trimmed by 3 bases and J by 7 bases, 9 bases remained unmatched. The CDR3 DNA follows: TGTGCCAGCAGTTTTGCGGGGGTAGGGGTGAATGAGCAGTTCTTC. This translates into CASSFAGVGVNEQFF.

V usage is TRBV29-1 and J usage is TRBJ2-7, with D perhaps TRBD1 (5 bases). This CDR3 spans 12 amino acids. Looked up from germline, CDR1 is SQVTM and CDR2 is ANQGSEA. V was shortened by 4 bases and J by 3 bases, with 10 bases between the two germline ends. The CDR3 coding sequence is TGCAGCGTTGGACAGTCCTTCTACGAGCAGTACTTC. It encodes CSVGQSFYEQYF.

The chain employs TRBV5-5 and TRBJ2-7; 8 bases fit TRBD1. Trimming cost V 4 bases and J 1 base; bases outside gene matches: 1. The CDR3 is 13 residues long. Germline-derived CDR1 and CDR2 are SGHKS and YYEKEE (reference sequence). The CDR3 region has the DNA TGTGCCAGCAGCCGACAGGGGTCCTACGAGCAGTACTTC. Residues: CASSRQGSYEQYF.

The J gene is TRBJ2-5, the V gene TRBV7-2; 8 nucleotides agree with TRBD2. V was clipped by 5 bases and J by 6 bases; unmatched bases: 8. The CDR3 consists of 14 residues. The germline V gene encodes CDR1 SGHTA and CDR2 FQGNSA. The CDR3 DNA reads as TGTGCCAGCAGCCTCGCGAGCGGGGGAAAGACCCAGTACTTC. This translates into CASSLASGGKTQYF.

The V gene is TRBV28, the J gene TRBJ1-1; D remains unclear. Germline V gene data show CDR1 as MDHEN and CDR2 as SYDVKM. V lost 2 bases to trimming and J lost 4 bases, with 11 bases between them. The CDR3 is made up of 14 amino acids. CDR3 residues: CASSLPGLVTEAFF. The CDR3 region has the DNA TGTGCCAGCAGTTTACCTGGGCTTGTCACTGAAGCTTTCTTT.

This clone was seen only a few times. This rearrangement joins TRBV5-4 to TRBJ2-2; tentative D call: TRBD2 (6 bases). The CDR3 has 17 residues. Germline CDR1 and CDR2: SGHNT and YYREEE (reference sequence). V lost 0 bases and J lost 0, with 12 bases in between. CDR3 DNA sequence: TGTGCCAGCAGCTTGGGGGGCCGCGGGACGAACACCGGGGAGCTGTTTTTT. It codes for CASSLGGRGTNTGELFF.

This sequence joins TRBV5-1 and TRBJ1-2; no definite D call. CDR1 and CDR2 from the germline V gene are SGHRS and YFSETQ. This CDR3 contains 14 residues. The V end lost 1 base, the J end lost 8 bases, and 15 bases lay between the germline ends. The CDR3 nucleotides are TGCGCCAGCAGCTTGAGTGTTGGAGCTAGGGGCTACACCTTC. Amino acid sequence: CASSLSVGARGYTF.

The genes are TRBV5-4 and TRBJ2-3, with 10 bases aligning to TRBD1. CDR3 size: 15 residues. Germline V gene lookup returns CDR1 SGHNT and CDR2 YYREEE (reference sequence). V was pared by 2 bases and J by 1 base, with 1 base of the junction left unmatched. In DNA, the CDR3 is TGTGCCAGCAGCTTAGACAGGGGGCGCACAGATACGCAGTATTTT. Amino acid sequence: CASSLDRGRTDTQYF.

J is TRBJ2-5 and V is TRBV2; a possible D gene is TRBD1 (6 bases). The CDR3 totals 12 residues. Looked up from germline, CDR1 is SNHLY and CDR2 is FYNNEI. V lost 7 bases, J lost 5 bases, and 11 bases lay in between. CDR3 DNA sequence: TGTGCCAGCAAGGGGGAAGCGGAGACCCAGTACTTC. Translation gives CASKGEAETQYF.

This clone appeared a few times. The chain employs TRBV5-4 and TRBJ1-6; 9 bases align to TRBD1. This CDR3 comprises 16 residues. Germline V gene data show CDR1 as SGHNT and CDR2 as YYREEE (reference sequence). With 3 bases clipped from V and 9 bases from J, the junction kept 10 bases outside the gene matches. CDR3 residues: CASSSHRGLTSSPLHF. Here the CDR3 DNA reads TGTGCCAGCAGCTCCCACAGGGGGCTCACCTCTTCACCCCTCCACTTT.

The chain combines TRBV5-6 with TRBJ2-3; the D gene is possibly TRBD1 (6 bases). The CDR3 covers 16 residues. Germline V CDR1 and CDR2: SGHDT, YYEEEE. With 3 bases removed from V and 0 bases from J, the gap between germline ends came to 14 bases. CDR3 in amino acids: CASSWWVRGSTDTQYF. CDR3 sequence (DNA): TGTGCCAGCAGCTGGTGGGTGAGGGGGAGCACAGATACGCAGTATTTT.

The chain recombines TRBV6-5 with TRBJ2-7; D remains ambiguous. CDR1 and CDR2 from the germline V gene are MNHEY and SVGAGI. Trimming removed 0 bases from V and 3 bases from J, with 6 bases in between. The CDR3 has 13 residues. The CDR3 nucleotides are TGTGCCAGCAGTTACTCGAACTTCTACGAGCAGTACTTC. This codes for CASSYSNFYEQYF.